Listed below are T cell receptor beta chains from one sample, sequenced in a study of OX40 agonist ivuxolimab in advanced cancers. This table comes from immunoSEQ multiplex PCR, and its TCRdb copy is limited to in-frame clones, with some not included. The sample contains tens of thousands of clones, 88% of which appear only once. This specimen was CD4+ or CD8+ T cells sorted from blood, taken in a trial of the OX40 agonist ivuxolimab. The receptors come from an adult with an advanced solid tumor such as melanoma, head and neck, liver or kidney cancer. Each CDR3 is given with its conserved first and last residue. The D gene is left open where the match is weak. Where a row states a size, it is once, few, many or the class of an expanded clone; other rows omit it.

clone_size,v_call,d_call,j_call,cdr3_aa,cdr3_nt
few,TRBV4-1,TRBD1,TRBJ1-2,CASSQDAGTGIFGYTF,TGCGCCAGCAGCCAAGATGCCGGGACAGGGATTTTTGGCTACACCTTC
NA,TRBV5-8,TRBD2,TRBJ2-7,CASSLVPGGSHEQYF,TGTGCCAGCAGCTTGGTGCCGGGAGGGTCGCACGAGCAGTACTTC
NA,TRBV2,TRBD1,TRBJ1-4,CASRTGQGNEKLFF,TGTGCCAGCAGAACGGGACAGGGAAATGAAAAACTGTTTTTT
NA,TRBV19,TRBD2,TRBJ2-5,CASRRAGVETQYF,TGTGCCAGTAGACGGGCGGGGGTAGAGACCCAGTACTTC
NA,TRBV7-2,TRBD1,TRBJ2-7,CASSFRGQGANEQYF,TGTGCCAGCAGCTTCCGTGGGCAGGGGGCAAACGAGCAGTACTTC
once,TRBV5-5,TRBD1,TRBJ2-7,CASSLQGRGLYEQYF,TGTGCCAGCAGCCTTCAGGGCAGGGGGCTCTACGAGCAGTACTTC
few,TRBV10-3,NA,TRBJ2-7,CAISEGPTYEQYF,TGTGCCATCAGTGAGGGGCCAACCTACGAGCAGTACTTC
NA,TRBV30,TRBD1,TRBJ1-5,CAWSVDRDDQPQHF,TGTGCCTGGAGTGTGGACAGGGATGATCAGCCCCAGCATTTT
NA,TRBV5-1,NA,TRBJ2-1,CASSLGPSSYNEQFF,TGCGCCAGCAGCTTGGGACCGAGCTCCTACAATGAGCAGTTCTTC
NA,TRBV5-1,NA,TRBJ2-1,CASSSGRTYNEQFF,TGCGCCAGCAGCTCGGGACGGACCTACAATGAGCAGTTCTTC
NA,TRBV19,NA,TRBJ1-1,CASSMGKGFFSEAFF,TGTGCCAGTAGTATGGGGAAAGGATTCTTTAGTGAAGCTTTCTTT
NA,TRBV27,NA,TRBJ2-7,CASRGTATYEQYF,TGTGCCAGCAGGGGGACGGCTACCTACGAGCAGTACTTC
NA,TRBV27,NA,TRBJ2-2,CASSPYRLSGELFF,TGTGCCAGCAGTCCCTATCGACTGTCAGGGGAGCTGTTTTTT
NA,TRBV5-8,NA,TRBJ2-7,CASLFYHEQYF,TGTGCCAGCCTCTTCTACCACGAGCAGTACTTC
NA,TRBV28,NA,TRBJ2-5,CASRASAVETQYF,TGTGCCAGCAGGGCCTCAGCGGTCGAGACCCAGTACTTC
NA,TRBV7-2,NA,TRBJ2-6,CASSAARSGANVLTF,TGTGCCAGCAGCGCGGCCCGCTCCGGGGCCAACGTCCTGACTTTC
once,TRBV9,TRBD1,TRBJ2-5,CASSGTGESRETQYF,TGTGCCAGCAGCGGGACAGGGGAGTCTCGAGAGACCCAGTACTTC
NA,TRBV5-4,NA,TRBJ2-3,CASSLFVSGHSYTQYF,TGTGCCAGCAGTCTCTTCGTTTCGGGGCATTCATATACGCAGTATTTT
once,TRBV2,TRBD2,TRBJ2-1,CASRIAGGALGEQFF,TGTGCCAGCAGAATAGCGGGAGGGGCCCTTGGTGAGCAGTTCTTC
few,TRBV27,NA,TRBJ2-7,CASSLWGTEQYF,TGTGCCAGCAGTTTATGGGGGACCGAGCAGTACTTC
NA,TRBV2,TRBD2,TRBJ2-3,CASNMGLAGTDTQYF,TGTGCCAGCAATATGGGACTAGCGGGAACAGATACGCAGTATTTT
NA,TRBV5-1,NA,TRBJ2-6,CASSGGASSGANVLTF,TGCGCCAGCAGCGGAGGCGCCTCCTCGGGGGCCAACGTCCTGACTTTC
NA,TRBV30,NA,TRBJ2-7,CAWSVLAYEQYF,TGTGCCTGGAGTGTATTGGCCTACGAGCAGTACTTC
NA,TRBV28,NA,TRBJ1-1,CASSDGSLNTEAFF,TGTGCCAGCAGTGACGGGAGTCTGAACACTGAAGCTTTCTTT
NA,TRBV6-1,NA,TRBJ1-3,CASSESGAGNTIYF,TGTGCCAGCAGTGAATCAGGGGCTGGAAACACCATATATTTT
NA,TRBV19,NA,TRBJ1-1,CASIQAMNTEAFF,TGTGCCAGTATCCAGGCCATGAACACTGAAGCTTTCTTT
NA,TRBV10-3,TRBD1,TRBJ1-1,CAIRRDRLNTEAFF,TGTGCCATCAGAAGGGACAGATTGAACACTGAAGCTTTCTTT
NA,TRBV6-5,NA,TRBJ1-5,CASSPTLVQPQHF,TGTGCCAGCAGTCCCACCTTAGTTCAGCCCCAGCATTTT
NA,TRBV20-1,NA,TRBJ2-1,CSGGKRDEQFF,TGCAGTGGCGGGAAAAGGGATGAGCAGTTCTTC
NA,TRBV7-6,TRBD1,TRBJ2-3,CASSQTGGDPDTQYF,TGTGCCAGCAGCCAGACAGGGGGCGACCCAGATACGCAGTATTTT
NA,TRBV7-2,NA,TRBJ1-4,CASSLGRAANEKLFF,TGTGCCAGCAGCTTAGGGAGGGCTGCTAATGAAAAACTGTTTTTT
NA,TRBV21-1,NA,TRBJ2-1,CASTTGVYNEQFF,TGTGCCAGCACCACGGGAGTTTACAATGAGCAGTTCTTC
NA,TRBV7-3,NA,TRBJ2-3,CASSLRGLLTDTQYF,TGTGCCAGCAGCTTAAGGGGACTCCTCACAGATACGCAGTATTTT
NA,TRBV28,NA,TRBJ2-1,CASSDSGLTPQFF,TGTGCCAGCAGCGATTCGGGACTCACTCCGCAGTTCTTC
NA,TRBV5-4,NA,TRBJ2-7,CASSRGTYEQYF,TGTGCCAGCAGTCGTGGGACCTACGAGCAGTACTTC
NA,TRBV19,TRBD2,TRBJ2-2,CASSILAGGFGELFF,TGTGCCAGTAGTATCCTAGCGGGAGGGTTCGGGGAGCTGTTTTTT
NA,TRBV7-9,NA,TRBJ2-2,CASSLTGRSHTGELFF,TGTGCCAGCAGCTTAACAGGCCGATCGCACACCGGGGAGCTGTTTTTT
NA,TRBV7-8,TRBD1,TRBJ2-7,CASSSTGQGFQYF,TGTGCCAGCAGCTCTACGGGACAGGGCTTCCAGTACTTC
once,TRBV23-1,NA,TRBJ2-7,CASSQSQGPYYEQYF,TGCGCCAGCAGTCAATCCCAGGGGCCGTACTACGAGCAGTACTTC
NA,TRBV10-3,TRBD2,TRBJ2-1,CAIRPGLAGAKDEQFF,TGTGCCATCAGACCGGGACTAGCGGGGGCCAAGGATGAGCAGTTCTTC
few,TRBV21-1,NA,TRBJ1-1,CASTPGTGGDPAAFF,TGTGCCAGCACCCCCGGGACAGGGGGCGATCCAGCAGCTTTCTTT
NA,TRBV28,NA,TRBJ2-7,CASRGGTAAYEQYF,TGTGCCAGCCGGGGGGGGACAGCCGCCTACGAGCAGTACTTC
NA,TRBV7-9,NA,TRBJ1-1,CASSLTGNTEAFF,TGTGCCAGCAGTCTGACAGGGAACACTGAAGCTTTCTTT
once,TRBV30,TRBD1,TRBJ1-4,CAWMLQGNEKLFF,TGTGCCTGGATGCTACAGGGGAACGAAAAACTGTTTTTT
once,TRBV5-4,NA,TRBJ2-3,CASRLGTTDTQYF,TGTGCCAGCAGACTAGGGACTACAGATACGCAGTATTTT
NA,TRBV4-1,NA,TRBJ2-7,CASSQERARSSYEQYF,TGCGCCAGCAGCCAAGAAAGGGCGAGATCCTCCTACGAGCAGTACTTC
NA,TRBV5-6,TRBD1,TRBJ1-1,CASSYTTGWTEAFF,TGTGCCAGCAGCTACACGACAGGGTGGACTGAAGCTTTCTTT
NA,TRBV19,TRBD1,TRBJ2-7,CVSSLLGQGATYEQYF,TGTGTCAGTAGTCTCCTTGGTCAGGGGGCAACCTACGAGCAGTACTTC
few,TRBV7-9,NA,TRBJ1-2,CASSLEGRGNNYGYTF,TGTGCCAGCAGCTTAGAGGGCAGGGGAAACAACTATGGCTACACCTTC
NA,TRBV4-3,TRBD1,TRBJ1-6,CASSQDPQGAPLHF,TGCGCCAGCAGCCAAGACCCACAGGGGGCACCCCTCCACTTT
NA,TRBV27,NA,TRBJ2-5,CASSSSRRQETQYF,TGTGCCAGCAGTTCTTCCCGAAGACAAGAGACCCAGTACTTC
NA,TRBV18,NA,TRBJ1-3,CASSNSPGNTIYF,TGTGCCAGCTCAAACAGTCCTGGAAACACCATATATTTT
once,TRBV28,NA,TRBJ2-7,CASSLNRDEQYF,TGTGCCAGCAGTTTAAACAGGGACGAGCAGTACTTC
NA,TRBV4-2,TRBD2,TRBJ2-7,CASSQITGTSGNYEQYF,TGTGCCAGCAGCCAAATAACCGGGACTAGCGGTAACTACGAGCAGTACTTC
NA,TRBV27,NA,TRBJ2-7,CASRLTGSDEQYF,TGTGCCAGCAGATTGACAGGCTCCGACGAGCAGTACTTC
NA,TRBV5-1,TRBD1,TRBJ1-3,CASSRQGASDSGNTIYF,TGCGCCAGCAGTAGGCAGGGGGCTTCTGACTCTGGAAACACCATATATTTT
NA,TRBV5-1,NA,TRBJ2-1,CASSLVGYNEQFF,TGCGCCAGCAGCTTGGTGGGCTACAATGAGCAGTTCTTC
NA,TRBV14,NA,TRBJ2-7,CASSQVEFRYLYEQYF,TGTGCCAGCAGCCAAGTGGAATTCCGCTACCTCTACGAGCAGTACTTC
NA,TRBV30,NA,TRBJ1-1,CAWSPRAVEAFF,TGTGCCTGGAGCCCCCGGGCAGTGGAAGCTTTCTTT